This T cell receptor (beta chain) appears in the sequencing data of a study of shared clonotypes between healthy human individuals (dated by TCRdb to about 2020). Regarding the complete study: The cohort comprised a couple of women and a few men aged 18 to 49 years. To estimate repertoire size and how much clonotype sharing occurs between individuals, the study deeply sequenced the blood TCR repertoires of five healthy adults. Leukapheresis yielded between about 0.8 and 9.5 billion PBMCs per donor. Per donor, three plates each were used for CD4 naive and CD4 memory, two for CD8 naive, and one for CD8 memory. To increase sequencing depth and limit assay-specific biases, TCR repertoire library preparation and sequencing were carried out by different laboratories using diverse techniques. General findings and caveats noted by the study authors: Even with the large sequencing depth, rarefaction of the sorted-subset datasets indicated that sequencing was incomplete. Roughly 5% of naive CD4, 3% to 4% of naive CD8, about 2.5% of memory CD4, and over 0.35% of memory CD8 clonotypes were shared across a few donors. Naive subsets generally had larger estimated clonotype richness than memory subsets did. Based on pairwise subsampling, the degree of clonotype sharing among donors was expected to be affected by sequencing depth. Only blood was sampled, and tissue TCR repertoires likely differ from those in blood. Higher generation probabilities were observed for clonotypes shared by all four sorted-subset donors than for non-shared clonotypes. The small number of donors limited the genetic and exposure-history diversity represented.

For the CD8 naive samples, CD45RO-negative cells were positively selected for CCR7, yielding a CD45RA+CCR7+ population from which TemRA cells were excluded. Donors were healthy HIV-negative adults with no recently reported acute infections or vaccinations. Only Caucasian adults living in Nashville, Tennessee, USA were represented among the donors. Blood was obtained by leukapheresis, after which PBMCs were separated by Ficoll-Histopaque density gradient centrifugation and cryopreserved in liquid nitrogen vapor phase. Analytical flow cytometry was used to check the purity and quantity of every magnetically sorted T cell population. Genomic DNA was isolated from every sorted fraction and measured by UV absorbance on a Nanodrop 2000c. Remarks on this clone: The antigen it binds to is not known. Per-base quality was not reported, and no clone a single base away is much larger than it.

Using the deep immunoSEQ assay, multiplex PCR amplified TCR CDR3 regions from genomic DNA. For each cell subset, the extracted genomic DNA was distributed evenly across all wells of several immunoSEQ 96-well plates, and each plate served as one replicate. For sorted subsets, each replicate PCR was loaded with about 0.2 ug genomic DNA, equivalent to 30,000 or so T cell genomes. Purified libraries were quantified with a Qubit 3.0 fluorometer, sized on a Bioanalyzer 2100, and re-quantified with the KAPA Library Quantification kit. Each immunoSEQ 96-well plate was sequenced on its own single-read 150-cycle Illumina NextSeq 550 flow cell. The study's processing was this. The immunoSEQ output contained only junctional sequences without quality scores, so filtering could not match that applied to full-length reads. To assign V/J genes and CDR3, sequences were annotated against IMGT germline references using PyIR, a Python wrapper for IgBLAST v1.9. Reads were filtered out if the reads had weak V/J assignments (E-value above 1e-6), no CDR3, stop codons, out-of-frame junctions, or ambiguous translated residues. A V3J clonotype was defined by an identical inferred V gene, J gene, and CDR3 amino acid sequence. Percentage overlap between repertoires was computed as shared unique clonotypes divided by the size of the smaller repertoire. RTK rarefaction, the Chao1 estimator, and Recon v2.1 estimates of unobserved clonotypes were used to assess repertoire richness. OLGA was used to compute generation probabilities for all TCRbeta clonotypes that the gDNA method yielded from several donors. What TCRdb holds here is the immuneACCESS table cut down to in-frame rearrangements. Part of the clones is not present; checked against another copy, under half of the missing clones reflect an unresolved V gene, and the others are unexplained. V, J and clone size derive from that table, while D and trimming were established from the DNA sequence. This sample holds approximately 2,000,000 clones; 93% were observed only once. Around 1.8% of the sample belongs to the ten largest clones.

From a lookup of the germline V gene, CDR1 and CDR2 are SQVTM and ANQGSEA. V loses 6 bases of germline sequence and J loses 3 bases, and the interval between the two ends is 17 bases. The CDR3 goes from the cysteine to the phenylalanine over 14 residues. CDR3 DNA is the only sequence kept; it has 42 bases, read in frame from the first base. This sequence originates from a man aged 18 to 29 in good health. Some clones in this sample may be carry-over from other donors' samples. The rearrangement joined TRBV29-1 to TRBJ1-2, with the D gene not confidently named. The material sequenced was naive CD8+ T cells from PBMCs. Per the publication, the cell subset or site label means: CD45RA+CCR7+. At the DNA level, the sequence is TGCAGCGTGCGGATCTCCCCCCCTTACTATGGCTACACCTTC. Translated, it reads CSVRISPPYYGYTF.